The source of this T cell receptor (beta chain) is a study of blood T cells in healthy people across ages. This clonotype was seen a handful of times. What it binds is not known. Findings and caveats of the study: No one knew whether donors had CMV, which possibly confounded expanded clonotype changes. More naive CD4+ cells and higher diversity marked long-lived donors relative to aged donors.

Donors gave roughly 10 milliliters of peripheral blood apiece. The CDR3 length is 14 residues. CDR1 is MNHEY and CDR2 is SVGEGT in the germline V gene. V shed 7 bases and J 4 bases; nucleotides not matched to a gene: 10. Then a second PCR, running roughly 7 to 12 cycles, was carried out with a sample-barcoded 5' primer and a J-beta primer mix. Each cDNA molecule carried a tag from a template-switch adaptor that contained 12 random nucleotides. One entry per CDR3 protein results from TCRdb running MiXCR on the 5' RACE reads. This table holds 800,000 to 1,000,000 distinct CDR3 sequences, 40% to 60% found once.

Source material: blood. The V gene is TRBV6-2 or TRBV6-3, the J gene TRBJ2-7; TRBD1 aligns across 7 bases. The TCR originated in a young man in good health. This chain's CDR3 is CASNRQGAMYEQYF. The CDR3 DNA is TGTGCCAGCAATCGACAGGGTGCAATGTACGAGCAGTACTTC.